The 29 T cell receptor beta chains below all came from one sample that was sequenced in a study of cytomegalovirus exposure and HLA in healthy donors. The assay was immunoSEQ multiplex PCR, and TCRdb's table has in-frame clones only and misses some. The table has roughly 52,000 clones, 80% to 90% seen once; the top ten hold about 6.7%. The specimen sequenced was PBMCs. The receptors come from a woman in her 30s in good health and CMV-seronegative.

The rearrangement uses TRBV28 and TRBJ1-1; 10 positions agree with TRBD1. This CDR3 has 14 residues. The V gene's germline CDR1 is MDHEN and CDR2 SYDVKM. V shed 6 bases, J shed 3 bases, and the junction held 4 bases outside the gene matches. CDR3 sequence reads: CASRTGGRDTEAFF. Written as DNA, the CDR3 is TGTGCCAGCAGGACAGGGGGCAGGGACACTGAAGCTTTCTTT.

The gene calls are TRBV13 and TRBJ2-7; D possibly corresponds to TRBD1 (5 bases). The length of the CDR3 is 16 residues. The germline V gene encodes CDR1 PRHDT and CDR2 FYEKMQ (reference sequence). V was cut by 1 base and J by 1 base, with 14 bases left in between. The CDR3 coding sequence is TGTGCCAGCAGCTTAGTAGGCAGGGTCGAGTCCTACGAGCAGTACTTC. This translates into CASSLVGRVESYEQYF.

V usage is TRBV9 and J usage is TRBJ1-2, with D perhaps TRBD1 (6 bases). Germline V gene sequence: CDR1 SGDLS, CDR2 YYNGEE. There are 15 residues in the CDR3. V was pared by 0 bases and J by 3 bases, with 12 bases between. The CDR3 nucleotides read TGTGCCAGCAGCGTAGCGGGGGGCGGGTACTATGGCTACACCTTC. Amino acid sequence: CASSVAGGGYYGYTF.

This clone was observed once. In DNA, the CDR3 is TGTGCCAGCAGTTTATCTCCCCCCAGCAGGGGGCCTTTGAGGACTGAAGCTTTCTTT. Its translation: CASSLSPPSRGPLRTEAFF. V and J are TRBV27 and TRBJ1-1; 8 nucleotides match TRBD1. V dropped 0 bases and J dropped 5; count of bases not matched to a gene: 17. This CDR3 contains 19 residues. Per germline, CDR1 MNHEY and CDR2 SMNVEV (reference sequence).

The gene calls are TRBV29-1 and TRBJ1-1; D is ambiguous. The CDR3 consists of 10 residues. Germline lookup yields CDR1 SQVTM and CDR2 ANQGSEA. With 7 bases removed from V and 1 base from J, the gap between germline ends came to 4 bases. Here the CDR3 reads CSAKNTEAFF. DNA for the CDR3: TGCAGCGCCAAGAACACTGAAGCTTTCTTT.

The V and J genes are TRBV4-1 and TRBJ2-5, with TRBD2 as a possible D gene (6 bases). CDR3 length equals 15 residues. CDR1 is MGHRA and CDR2 is YSYEKL in the germline V gene. Trimming removed 1 base at V and 5 bases at J, with 14 bases between. CDR3 sequence: CASSQARLVSETQYF. As DNA, the CDR3 is TGCGCCAGCAGCCAAGCCAGACTAGTTTCCGAGACCCAGTACTTC.

The genes are TRBV11-2 and TRBJ2-1; 15 bases align to TRBD2. Unmatched junction bases numbered 6, after V lost 0 bases and J lost 6 bases. CDR1 SGHAT and CDR2 FQNNGV come from the germline V gene. This CDR3 region has 18 residues. CDR3: CASSLEAWTSGRANEQFF. The CDR3 DNA reads as TGTGCCAGCAGCTTAGAAGCCTGGACTAGCGGGAGGGCCAATGAGCAGTTCTTC.

The chain has TRBV21-1 and TRBJ1-2; the table's TRBD1 call for D was not verified on the DNA. TRBV21-1 is a pseudogene locus. The CDR3 consists of 18 residues. The CDR3 nucleotides are TGTGCCAGCAGCGAAGAAGGTGACAGAGGAGCCACTAACTATGGCTACACCTTC. It encodes CASSEEGDRGATNYGYTF.

The genes are TRBV5-1 and TRBJ2-5, with TRBD2 matching over 10 bases. The CDR3 has 16 residues. The germline CDR1 and CDR2 sequences are SGHRS and YFSETQ. The V and J ends lost 2 bases and 5 bases, in that order; junction bases with no gene match: 9. The CDR3 loop reads CASSFATSGNGETQYF. The CDR3, as DNA: TGCGCCAGCAGCTTTGCCACTAGCGGGAACGGTGAGACCCAGTACTTC.

This clone has a handful of counts. This rearrangement joins TRBV29-1 to TRBJ2-7, with a weak D call TRBD2 (5 bases). Trimming shortened V by 0 bases and J by 1 base, and 7 bases separated the two germline ends. The CDR3 covers 13 residues. Germline assignment: CDR1 SQVTM and CDR2 ANQGSEA. The CDR3 nucleotides are TGCAGCGTTGAAGAGGGCGGGTCCTACGAGCAGTACTTC. Translating it yields CSVEEGGSYEQYF.

The chain carries TRBV19 and TRBJ2-7, with 9 bases fitting TRBD2. The germline CDR1 and CDR2 sequences are LNHDA and SQIVND (reference sequence). The J segment lost 7 bases and the V segment lost 2 bases, leaving 15 bases of the junction unmatched. The CDR3 runs 17 residues. For the CDR3, the DNA is TGTGCCAGTAGTATAAAGTTGTTCGCGGGAGGGCCGGGGGAGCAGTACTTC. Amino acids: CASSIKLFAGGPGEQYF.

This clone appeared once. The rearrangement links TRBV2 to TRBJ2-7; 8 nucleotides match TRBD2. The CDR3 loop spans 14 amino acids. Trimming at V came to 8 bases and at J to 1 base, leaving 7 bases not matched to a gene. CDR1 and CDR2 (germline): SNHLY, FYNNEI. The CDR3 protein is CASVLADLSYEQYF. The CDR3 bases are TGTGCCAGCGTACTAGCGGATCTATCCTACGAGCAGTACTTC.

The V gene is TRBV6-6, the J gene TRBJ2-5, with TRBD2 identical over 7 bases. The germline V gene encodes CDR1 MNHNY and CDR2 SVGAGI (reference sequence). Trimming cost V 6 bases and J 0 bases; bases outside gene matches: 4. The CDR3 has 14 residues. CDR3 coding DNA: TGTGCCAGCAGCAGCGGGACCTACCAAGAGACCCAGTACTTC. Its protein product is CASSSGTYQETQYF.

V is TRBV6-1 and J is TRBJ2-7; the match to TRBD2 covers 12 bases. J was trimmed by 3 bases and V by 3 bases; bases with no gene match: 9. Germline-derived CDR1 and CDR2 are MNHNS and SASEGT. The CDR3 has 17 amino acids. CDR3 region: CASSEASGRAFIYEQYF. The CDR3 nucleotides are TGTGCCAGCAGTGAGGCTAGCGGGAGGGCCTTCATCTACGAGCAGTACTTC.

This rearrangement joins TRBV9 to TRBJ2-5, with a possible D match to TRBD2 (5 bases). The V and J ends lost 3 bases and 4 bases respectively, with 16 bases between them. CDR1 and CDR2 (germline): SGDLS, YYNGEE. This CDR3 is built from 15 residues. The CDR3 here is CASSGEGRWGETQYF. CDR3 in DNA: TGTGCCAGCAGCGGAGAGGGCCGGTGGGGAGAGACCCAGTACTTC.

The chain carries TRBV6-6 and TRBJ1-3, with D perhaps TRBD1 (6 bases). The CDR3 is 16 amino acids. V lost 5 bases, J lost 0 bases, and 14 bases lay in between. Per germline, CDR1 MNHNY and CDR2 SVGAGI (reference sequence). Written as DNA, the CDR3 is TGTGCCAGCAGTCCTGGACAGTTCCGCTCTGGAAACACCATATATTTT. Translating it yields CASSPGQFRSGNTIYF.

The genes are TRBV28 and TRBJ2-7, with D perhaps TRBD2 (6 bases). Germline CDR1 is MDHEN and CDR2 is SYDVKM. The length of the CDR3 is 11 residues. Trimming removed 10 bases from V and 6 bases from J, with 13 bases in between. In nucleotides, the CDR3 is TGTGCCACCCGCGGGGCATTCGAGCAGTACTTC. Amino acid sequence: CATRGAFEQYF.

This clone appeared a single time. This rearrangement joins TRBV28 to TRBJ2-7, with D perhaps matching TRBD1 (6 bases). The ends were cut back, 9 bases at V and 3 bases at J, with 15 bases in the middle. This CDR3 is 13 amino acids long. Per germline, CDR1 MDHEN and CDR2 SYDVKM. CDR3 sequence: CASTRDTGYEQYF. In nucleotides, the CDR3 is TGTGCCAGTACCCGGGACACAGGCTACGAGCAGTACTTC.

This chain connects TRBV10-3 to TRBJ2-7, with 13 bases identical to TRBD2. In germline, CDR1 is ENHRY, CDR2 SYGVKD. With 10 bases clipped from V and 6 bases from J, the junction kept 12 bases outside the gene matches. The CDR3 is made up of 15 amino acids. The CDR3 nucleotides read TGTGCCACGGGCGACCTACTAGCGGGAGGGGGCGAGCAGTACTTC. It specifies CATGDLLAGGGEQYF.

V gene TRBV4-1 combines with J gene TRBJ1-1; D possibly corresponds to TRBD1 (5 bases). CDR1 and CDR2 (germline): MGHRA, YSYEKL. The V end was cut by 2 bases, the J end by 4 bases, with 14 bases between. CDR3 length: 15 residues. CDR3 nucleotides: TGCGCCAGCAGCCAAACCAGGGCGGGAAGCACTGAAGCTTTCTTT. Residues: CASSQTRAGSTEAFF.

The rearrangement joins TRBV7-2 to TRBJ1-5; TRBD1 matches 8 bases. J was trimmed by 2 bases and V by 3 bases; bases with no gene match: 3. The CDR3 loop spans 15 amino acids. Germline CDR1 reads SGHTA; CDR2 reads FQGNSA. CDR3 bases: TGTGCCAGCAGCTTTGGACAGGGCGGCAATCAGCCCCAGCATTTT. This sequence encodes CASSFGQGGNQPQHF.

The chain links TRBV9 to TRBJ2-1, with 7 bases matching TRBD1. The CDR3 extends over 14 amino acids. In germline, CDR1 is SGDLS, CDR2 YYNGEE. The V and J ends lost 4 bases and 6 bases, in that order; junction bases with no gene match: 7. CDR3 sequence reads: CASSPGTVFNEQFF. The CDR3 DNA reads TGTGCCAGCAGCCCGGGGACAGTTTTCAATGAGCAGTTCTTC.

The V gene is TRBV7-2, the J gene TRBJ2-7; perhaps TRBD1 as D (5 bases). The CDR3 spans 15 residues. Deletions cut 5 bases from V and 1 base from J, with 15 bases between. Germline V gives CDR1 SGHTA, CDR2 FQGNSA. The CDR3 bases are TGTGCCAGCAGCATGGACCCCCAGGGTTCCTACGAGCAGTACTTC. Protein product: CASSMDPQGSYEQYF.

The chain couples TRBV28 to TRBJ2-7; 7 bases fit TRBD2. This CDR3 is 14 amino acids long. CDR1 MDHEN and CDR2 SYDVKM come from the germline V gene. Trimming cost V 3 bases and J 6 bases; bases outside gene matches: 8. The CDR3 region has the DNA TGTGCCAGCAGTTTTGACGGGAGGCCCTCCGAGCAGTACTTC. Its translation is CASSFDGRPSEQYF.

The chain uses TRBV7-3 and TRBJ2-2; TRBD1 matches at 10 bases. There are 17 residues in the CDR3. V lost 0 bases, J lost 6 bases, and 7 bases stayed unmatched. Germline V CDR1 and CDR2: SGHTA, FQGTGA. The CDR3 protein is CASSLTAAGQGSGELFF. DNA for the CDR3: TGTGCCAGCAGCTTAACAGCGGCGGGACAGGGGTCCGGGGAGCTGTTTTTT.

The V and J genes are TRBV9 and TRBJ1-2, with a weak D call TRBD1 (6 bases). The CDR3 has 12 residues. CDR1 is SGDLS and CDR2 is YYNGEE in the germline V gene. V was clipped by 8 bases and J by 6 bases, with 14 bases between them. CDR3 nucleotide sequence: TGTGCCAGTTACAGGGTTGGGGATGGCTACACCTTC. It yields the protein CASYRVGDGYTF.

This sequence joins TRBV5-1 and TRBJ2-6; D remains unclear. Trimming removed 0 bases at V and 0 bases at J, with 13 bases between. The CDR3 has 18 amino acids. Germline V lookup: CDR1 SGHRS, CDR2 YFSETQ. The CDR3: CASSLGHMPISGANVLTF. The CDR3 DNA reads as TGCGCCAGCAGCTTGGGGCATATGCCAATCTCTGGGGCCAACGTCCTGACTTTC.

CDR3 amino acids: CASSLLAGAYEQYF. The CDR3 DNA sequence: TGTGCCAGCAGCTTACTAGCGGGGGCCTACGAGCAGTACTTC. The chain carries TRBV27 and TRBJ2-7, with TRBD2 matching 11 bases. Trimming took 6 bases from V and 2 from J; bases not matched to a gene: 3. Germline-derived CDR1 and CDR2 are MNHEY and SMNVEV (reference sequence). CDR3 length: 14 residues.

V and J are TRBV7-6 and TRBJ2-2; D is unresolved. V dropped 3 bases and J dropped 3 bases, with 8 bases sitting between them. The CDR3 is 14 residues long. Germline V gene lookup returns CDR1 SGHVS and CDR2 FNYEAQ. CDR3 in amino acids: CASSFPQDTGELFF. The CDR3 coding sequence is TGTGCCAGCAGCTTCCCACAAGACACCGGGGAGCTGTTTTTT.